The table lists the clone carrying this T cell receptor (beta chain) with many counts. Its specificity is not known. The data were taken from a study of T-cell reconstitution after alpha-beta-depleted transplantation in children. General study findings and limits: After transplant, at about two months, alpha-beta T cells were reportedly derived from several hundred expanded graft clones. High day-60 TCRbeta diversity in some patients came from surviving recipient T cells and thymic progenitors. Newly produced T cells mostly accounted for T-cell counts and diversity one year post-transplant.

Unique molecular identifiers were incorporated when the TCRbeta library was constructed. TCRdb ran MiXCR on the PCR reads and lists one entry per CDR3 protein. Among about 150,000 distinct CDR3 sequences, roughly 11% were seen once, and the ten largest hold 13%. The CDR3 consists of 16 residues. The V and J ends lost 2 bases and 6 bases respectively, with 16 bases between them. Germline V lookup: CDR1 SNHLY, CDR2 FYNNEI. V usage is TRBV2 and J usage is TRBJ1-4; D unresolved. Sequences were derived from PBMCs, sampled before TCRalphabeta/CD19-depleted stem cell transplant. This TCR came from a boy aged 2-15 years with acute myeloid leukemia, due to receive a stem cell transplant. The CDR3 nucleotides are TGTGCCAGCAGTGAACTCGTCGCAGGAAGTTATGAAAAACTGTTTTTT. It yields the protein CASSELVAGSYEKLFF. Based on the CDR3 plus reference TRBV2 and TRBJ1-4, the full variable domain is EPEVTQTPSHQVTQMGQEVILRCVPISNHLYFYWYRQILGQKVEFLVSFYNNEISEKSEIFDDQFSVERPDGSNFTLKIRSTKLEDSAMYFCASSELVAGSYEKLFFGSGTQLSVL.